This is a list of T cell receptor beta chains from one sample in a study of blood T cell repertoires in COVID-19. The repertoire was sequenced with immunoSEQ multiplex PCR; TCRdb's copy has only in-frame clones and lacks some. The data hold 40,000 or so clones, with under 85% observed a single time. The sequenced sample was peripheral blood. The receptor set was obtained from a human donor in a cohort sampled during active COVID-19. The CDR3 runs from the conserved cysteine through the conserved F or W. The D gene is left open where the match is weak. Size tells how often a clone was seen (once, few, many) or the class of an expanded clone, and some rows leave it out.

clone size: medium-sized; D gene: TRBD2; V gene: TRBV20-1; J gene: TRBJ2-2; CDR3 protein: CSASSGVTGELFF; CDR3 DNA: TGCAGTGCTAGTAGCGGGGTGACCGGGGAGCTGTTTTTT
clone size: .; D gene: .; V gene: TRBV15; J gene: TRBJ2-7; CDR3 protein: CATSRGSGYEQYF; CDR3 DNA: TGTGCCACCAGCAGAGGATCCGGCTACGAGCAGTACTTC
clone size: .; D gene: TRBD1; V gene: TRBV12-3/TRBV12-4; J gene: TRBJ1-4; CDR3 protein: CASSLQGVEKLFF; CDR3 DNA: TGTGCCAGCAGTTTACAGGGGGTTGAAAAACTGTTTTTT
clone size: .; D gene: TRBD1; V gene: TRBV20-1; J gene: TRBJ2-1; CDR3 protein: CSASTGGKNEQFF; CDR3 DNA: TGCAGTGCTAGTACAGGGGGGAAGAATGAGCAGTTCTTC
clone size: .; D gene: .; V gene: TRBV7-2; J gene: TRBJ1-1; CDR3 protein: CASSLAEGTEAFF; CDR3 DNA: TGTGCCAGCAGCTTGGCAGAGGGCACTGAAGCTTTCTTT
clone size: .; D gene: .; V gene: TRBV9; J gene: TRBJ1-3; CDR3 protein: CASSATVSTVSSGNTIYF; CDR3 DNA: TGTGCCAGCAGCGCCACAGTCTCGACGGTGAGCTCTGGAAACACCATATATTTT
clone size: .; D gene: TRBD2; V gene: TRBV10-3; J gene: TRBJ2-3; CDR3 protein: CAISEIGLATDTQYF; CDR3 DNA: TGTGCCATCAGTGAGATTGGACTAGCTACAGATACGCAGTATTTT
clone size: .; D gene: TRBD1; V gene: TRBV3-1/TRBV3-2; J gene: TRBJ1-1; CDR3 protein: CASSQVRQGATEAFF; CDR3 DNA: TGTGCCAGCAGCCAAGTTCGGCAGGGGGCAACTGAAGCTTTCTTT
clone size: once; D gene: .; V gene: TRBV6-5; J gene: TRBJ2-7; CDR3 protein: CASSSTGLEQYF; CDR3 DNA: TGTGCCAGCAGTTCCACAGGGCTCGAGCAGTACTTC
clone size: .; D gene: TRBD2; V gene: TRBV5-1; J gene: TRBJ2-3; CDR3 protein: CASSLVPSAGGVTDTQYF; CDR3 DNA: TGCGCCAGCAGCTTGGTCCCTTCTGCGGGGGGTGTCACAGATACGCAGTATTTT
clone size: .; D gene: TRBD1; V gene: TRBV28; J gene: TRBJ2-6; CDR3 protein: CASSRWDSPGGANVLTF; CDR3 DNA: TGTGCCAGCAGTCGATGGGACAGCCCAGGAGGGGCCAACGTCCTGACTTTC
clone size: once; D gene: .; V gene: TRBV12-3/TRBV12-4; J gene: TRBJ2-3; CDR3 protein: CASGTTSRGQYF; CDR3 DNA: TGTGCCAGCGGCACCACTAGTCGGGGACAGTATTTT
clone size: .; D gene: TRBD1; V gene: TRBV7-9; J gene: TRBJ2-1; CDR3 protein: CASSDPGQGDDEQFF; CDR3 DNA: TGTGCCAGCAGCGACCCGGGACAGGGGGACGATGAGCAGTTCTTC
clone size: .; D gene: TRBD1; V gene: TRBV28; J gene: TRBJ2-7; CDR3 protein: CASSRSGTGYEQYF; CDR3 DNA: TGTGCCAGCAGTCGCTCCGGGACAGGGTACGAGCAGTACTTC
clone size: .; D gene: .; V gene: TRBV24-1; J gene: TRBJ2-3; CDR3 protein: CATSDSLAGDGTDTQYF; CDR3 DNA: TGTGCCACCAGTGATAGCTTGGCAGGCGACGGCACAGATACGCAGTATTTT
clone size: .; D gene: TRBD1; V gene: TRBV5-1; J gene: TRBJ2-5; CDR3 protein: CASSSNGYPGQIQETQYF; CDR3 DNA: TGCGCCAGCAGCTCCAACGGCTACCCGGGACAGATCCAAGAGACCCAGTACTTC
clone size: few; D gene: .; V gene: TRBV2; J gene: TRBJ2-7; CDR3 protein: CASSSGQTYEQYF; CDR3 DNA: TGTGCCAGCAGTTCTGGACAAACCTACGAGCAGTACTTC
clone size: .; D gene: TRBD1; V gene: TRBV11-3; J gene: TRBJ1-6; CDR3 protein: CASSPGQADNSPLHF; CDR3 DNA: TGTGCCAGCAGCCCGGGACAGGCGGATAATTCACCCCTCCACTTT
clone size: .; D gene: .; V gene: TRBV6-6; J gene: TRBJ1-5; CDR3 protein: CASSYRVVGNQPQHF; CDR3 DNA: TGTGCCAGCAGTTACCGGGTGGTGGGCAATCAGCCCCAGCATTTT
clone size: .; D gene: .; V gene: TRBV29-1; J gene: TRBJ2-6; CDR3 protein: CSVEDPGSGANVLTF; CDR3 DNA: TGCAGCGTTGAAGATCCTGGGAGCGGGGCCAACGTCCTGACTTTC
clone size: .; D gene: .; V gene: TRBV4-2; J gene: TRBJ1-4; CDR3 protein: CASSQNRGTNEKLFF; CDR3 DNA: TGTGCCAGCAGCCAGAATCGGGGGACTAATGAAAAACTGTTTTTT